Described below is a single TCR beta chain sequence and its context. Other DNA sequences in this specimen translate into the identical CDR3. Sequenced by immunoSEQ multiplex PCR; TCRdb stores in-frame clones only, minus some. Of around 2.5 million clones detected, approximately 93% appear once; the ten largest clones hold roughly 0.36%. These data are taken from a study of shared clonotypes between healthy human individuals. This CDR3 has 11 amino acids. In germline, CDR1 is MDHEN, CDR2 SYDVKM. The germline V and J ends were trimmed by 2 bases and 5 bases, with 3 bases remaining between them. The chain is built from TRBV28 and TRBJ1-1; unclear D gene. The source of this sequence is a man between 18 and 29 years old in good health. Some clones in this sample may be carry-over from other donors' samples. Sequences were obtained from naive CD4+ T cells from PBMCs. Documented subset: CD45RA+ positively selected. The CDR3 loop reads CASSLGTEAFF. In DNA form, the CDR3 reads TGTGCCAGCAGTTTAGGTACTGAAGCTTTCTTT.